This T cell receptor (beta chain) appears in the sequencing data of a study of T cells expressing NK-cell markers. Across the study: All TCR beta repertoires analysed originated from sorted CD3+CD56+NKG2C+, CD3+CD56+NKG2C- and CD3+CD56-NKG2C+ T cells. With respect to HCMV, most of the eight sequenced donors were seropositive, and one was seronegative. General study findings and limits: HCMV specificity of the expanded NKG2C+ T cell clones was not established.

CDR3 size: 15 residues. Germline V gene lookup returns CDR1 LGHDT and CDR2 YNNKEL (reference sequence). Scientists made TCR beta cDNA using 5'RACE template switching with UMIs. TCRdb re-called the 5' RACE reads; one entry per CDR3 protein, DNA not given. The sample holds about 460,000 distinct CDR3 sequences. Points on this clonotype: Its antigen is not identified.

The sample comprised blood T cells: a sorted CD56 or NKG2C T cell subset, CD4+ or CD8+ T cells, or bulk PBMC T cells (not recorded which). The V call is TRBV3-1, the J call TRBJ2-3. The TCR was taken from a woman between 50 and 59 years old in good health. CDR3 in amino acids: CASSQDPGAKYTQYF.